This note documents a single T cell receptor (beta chain) sequence. The data were produced by immunoSEQ multiplex PCR, yet TCRdb's version contains in-frame clones alone and is incomplete. The sample lists hundreds of thousands of clones, roughly 89% occurring once. This record comes from a study of blood T cell repertoires in COVID-19. This CDR3 is built from 14 residues. Trimming stripped 5 bases from V and 6 bases from J, with 14 bases between. Germline V gene data show CDR1 as SGHTA and CDR2 as FQGNSA. The source material was PBMCs or T cells enriched from blood (not recorded which). The rearrangement joins TRBV7-2 to TRBJ2-4; maybe TRBD1 (6 bases). This clonotype was obtained from a woman in her forties who had recovered from COVID-19. The chain's CDR3 is CASSPSQGANIQYF. The CDR3 DNA reads as TGTGCCAGCAGCCCATCACAGGGTGCAAACATTCAGTACTTC.